This T cell receptor beta chain emerged from a study of CDR3 diversity in severe acne. Per the germline V gene, CDR1 is SGHTA and CDR2 is FQGNSA. The CDR3 sequence is 15 residues long. J lost 4 bases, V lost 7 bases, and 6 bases had no gene match. This clonotype occurred once. Via MiXCR, TCRdb re-called the PCR reads, giving one row per CDR3 protein. The sample has almost 85,000 distinct CDR3 sequences; 50% to 65% are singletons. Input material: blood. The rearrangement links TRBV7-2 to TRBJ2-1, with 11 bases aligning to TRBD2. The sequence came from a male donor in good health, without acne. In DNA form, the CDR3 reads TGTGCCAGCAAAACCGGGACTAGCGGTTACAATGAGCAGTTCTTC. It translates to CASKTGTSGYNEQFF.